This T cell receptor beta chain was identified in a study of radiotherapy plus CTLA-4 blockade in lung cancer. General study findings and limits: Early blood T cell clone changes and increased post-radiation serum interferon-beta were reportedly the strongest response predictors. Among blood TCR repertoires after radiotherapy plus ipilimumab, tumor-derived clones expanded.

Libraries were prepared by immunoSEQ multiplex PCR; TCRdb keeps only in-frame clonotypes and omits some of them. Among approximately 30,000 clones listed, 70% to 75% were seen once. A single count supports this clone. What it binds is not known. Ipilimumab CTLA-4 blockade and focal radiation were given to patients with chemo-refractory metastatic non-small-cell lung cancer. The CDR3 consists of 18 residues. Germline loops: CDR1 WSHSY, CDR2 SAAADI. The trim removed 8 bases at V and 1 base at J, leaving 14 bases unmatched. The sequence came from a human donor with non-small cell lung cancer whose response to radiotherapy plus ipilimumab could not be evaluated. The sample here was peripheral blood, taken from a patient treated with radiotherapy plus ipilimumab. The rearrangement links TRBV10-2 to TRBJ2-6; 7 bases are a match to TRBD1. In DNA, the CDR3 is TGCGCCAGCGCACAGAGACAGGGTATTCCGTCTGGGGCCAACGTCCTGACTTTC. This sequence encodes CASAQRQGIPSGANVLTF.